These 18 T cell receptor beta chains share one sample of origin, sequenced in a study of control samples from healthy donors and cancer patients. Using immunoSEQ multiplex PCR, the repertoire was profiled, and TCRdb retains in-frame clones only, with some absent. The sample includes about 410,000 clones, 90% of them seen just once. Material: PBMCs. All receptors derive from a man between 40 and 49 years old with head and neck cancer.

J is TRBJ2-3 and V is TRBV7-2, with TRBD2 as a possible D gene (5 bases). Trimming cost V 5 bases and J 0 bases, with 9 bases left between them. Germline assignment: CDR1 SGHTA and CDR2 FQGNSA. CDR3 length: 14 amino acids. The CDR3 is CASSARLSTDTQYF. As DNA, the CDR3 is TGTGCCAGCAGCGCTCGACTAAGCACAGATACGCAGTATTTT.

The rearrangement uses TRBV10-1 and TRBJ1-2; D is undetermined. The CDR3 has 11 amino acids. In germline, CDR1 is WNHNN, CDR2 SYGVQD (reference sequence). The CDR3 here is CAADRASGYTF. The DNA of the CDR3 is TGCGCAGCCGATAGGGCTAGTGGCTACACCTTC.

J is TRBJ1-1 and V is TRBV15, with D maybe TRBD1 (6 bases). Trimming removed 5 bases at V and 11 bases at J, with 18 bases between. Germline-derived CDR1 and CDR2 are LNHNV and YYDKDF (reference sequence). This CDR3 comprises 13 residues. The CDR3 nucleotides are TGTGCCACCAGCCGACAAAGGGTCCAGGGGGCTTTCTTT. It is translated as CATSRQRVQGAFF.

V gene TRBV9 combines with J gene TRBJ2-3; TRBD2 is a possible D gene (6 bases). Germline values: CDR1 SGDLS, CDR2 YYNGEE. Trimming took off 4 bases at V and 0 bases at J, with 18 bases between the two ends. CDR3 length equals 17 residues. As DNA, the CDR3 is TGTGCCAGCAGCCCGGAGGGAACTCTTAGTAGCACAGATACGCAGTATTTT. Amino acid sequence: CASSPEGTLSSTDTQYF.

The gene calls are TRBV27 and TRBJ1-1; possible D gene TRBD1, 5 bases. This CDR3 has 12 amino acids. In germline, CDR1 is MNHEY, CDR2 SMNVEV (reference sequence). V lost 10 bases and J 1 base, leaving 10 bases between the germline ends. CDR3 region: CATRTGNTEAFF. The CDR3 nucleotides read TGTGCCACCCGTACAGGGAACACTGAAGCTTTCTTT.

CDR3 sequence: CATSRGTLRDTEAFF. The CDR3 bases are TGTGCCACCAGCAGAGGGACCCTACGGGACACTGAAGCTTTCTTT. V and J are TRBV15 and TRBJ1-1, with D unresolved. The CDR3 runs 15 residues. V was trimmed by 1 base and J by 3 bases, leaving 12 bases between them. The germline gives CDR1 LNHNV, CDR2 YYDKDF (reference sequence).

V and J are TRBV6-5 and TRBJ2-2; a possible D gene is TRBD1 (5 bases). The CDR3 totals 15 residues. In germline, CDR1 is MNHEY, CDR2 SVGAGI. V lost 6 bases, J lost 1 base, and 12 bases lay in between. The chain's CDR3 is CASRPRTLNTGELFF. The CDR3 DNA reads as TGTGCCAGCAGGCCCCGGACACTGAACACCGGGGAGCTGTTTTTT.

Comment on this clone: One junction end does not reproduce the germline sequence, and a read error may be involved. The genes are TRBV7-7 and TRBJ2-3, with D hard to call. The CDR3 has 15 amino acids. Looked up from germline, CDR1 is SSHAT and CDR2 is FNYEAQ (reference sequence). The CDR3 sequence: CASSLSDSYTDTQYF. CDR3 bases: TGTGCTAGCAGCTTATCAGATAGTTACACAGATACGCAGTATTTT.

The chain recombines TRBV6-5 with TRBJ1-2; tentative D call: TRBD1 (5 bases). From germline, CDR1 is MNHEY and CDR2 SVGAGI. There are 15 residues in the CDR3. Trimming removed 6 bases at V and 4 bases at J, with 18 bases between. This chain's CDR3 is CASSRGENGVYGYTF. CDR3 nucleotide sequence: TGTGCCAGCAGCAGAGGGGAGAATGGGGTCTATGGCTACACCTTC.

This clone was detected once. This sequence joins TRBV7-3 and TRBJ1-2; TRBD1 matches 7 bases. The V gene's germline CDR1 is SGHTA and CDR2 FQGTGA. This CDR3 is 16 amino acids long. The trim removed 3 bases at V and 7 bases at J, leaving 14 bases unmatched. This CDR3 is CASSFGGGEGLGGYTF. CDR3 in DNA: TGTGCCAGCAGCTTCGGAGGGGGCGAAGGTCTCGGTGGCTACACCTTC.

Only a few counts were recorded for this clone. This chain uses TRBV12-5 with TRBJ1-4; no clear D gene. CDR1 and CDR2 from the germline V gene are LGHNT and FRNRAP. This CDR3 region has 11 residues. Trimming pared 3 bases from V and 6 bases from J, leaving 2 bases between. CDR3 loop: CASGFYEKLFF. CDR3 DNA: TGTGCTAGTGGTTTCTATGAAAAACTGTTTTTT.

J is TRBJ2-2 and V is TRBV19, with D uncertain. Germline loops: CDR1 LNHDA, CDR2 SQIVND (reference sequence). V was pared by 3 bases and J by 8 bases, with 10 bases between. The CDR3 consists of 13 residues. CDR3 residues: CASSISRLGELFF. CDR3 in DNA: TGTGCCAGTAGTATTTCCCGTCTGGGGGAGCTGTTTTTT.

J is TRBJ2-2 and V is TRBV19; weak D call: TRBD2 (8 bases). The V and J ends lost 7 bases and 5 bases respectively, with 17 bases between them. The germline V gene has CDR1 LNHDA and CDR2 SQIVND (reference sequence). The CDR3 consists of 15 residues. CDR3 loop: CASNTGAGGTGELFF. The CDR3 DNA sequence: TGTGCCAGTAATACAGGGGCGGGGGGAACCGGGGAGCTGTTTTTT.

This clone came up once. This chain joins TRBV6-5 and TRBJ2-3, with D perhaps given as TRBD1 or TRBD2 (5 bases each). CDR3 length: 16 amino acids. Looked up from germline, CDR1 is MNHEY and CDR2 is SVGAGI. The V and J ends lost 2 bases and 4 bases respectively, with 16 bases between them. The chain's CDR3 is CASSYGAGTMADTQYF. The CDR3 bases are TGTGCCAGCAGTTACGGCGCAGGGACGATGGCAGATACGCAGTATTTT.

The V call is TRBV5-1, the J call TRBJ2-3; 8 bases agree with TRBD2. CDR1 and CDR2 from the germline V gene are SGHRS and YFSETQ. The CDR3 covers 16 residues. The V gene end was trimmed by 6 bases and the J gene end by 6 bases; junction bases not matched to a gene: 15. In DNA, the CDR3 is TGCGCCAGCACCCGGCTTGGGGTAGCGGGAAGTGATACGCAGTATTTT. Residues: CASTRLGVAGSDTQYF.

The V gene is TRBV7-3, the J gene TRBJ2-1; 8 bases are a match to TRBD2. CDR1 is SGHTA, CDR2 FQGTGA, per germline. The CDR3 has 17 amino acids. The trim removed 5 bases at V and 1 base at J, leaving 10 bases unmatched. The CDR3 sequence is CASSRDAAGVSYNEQFF. DNA of the CDR3: TGTGCCAGCAGCCGCGATGCAGCGGGAGTTTCCTACAATGAGCAGTTCTTC.

The rearrangement links TRBV6-5 to TRBJ2-7; maybe TRBD2 (7 bases). The V end was cut by 9 bases, the J end by 6 bases, with 21 bases between. Germline CDR1 MNHEY, CDR2 SVGAGI. The CDR3 sequence is 14 residues long. The CDR3 here is CARGLGGADSEQYF. The DNA for the CDR3 is TGTGCCAGGGGGCTTGGGGGGGCCGACTCCGAGCAGTACTTC.

The chain is built from TRBV5-1 and TRBJ2-7, with TRBD2 identical over 9 bases. Germline loops: CDR1 SGHRS, CDR2 YFSETQ. Losses at the gene ends were 3 bases for V and 7 bases for J; bases not matched to a gene: 11. There are 15 residues in the CDR3. The DNA of the CDR3 is TGCGCCAGCAGCTGGGGAGGCGGGAGGGCCCCTGAGCAGTACTTC. It is translated as CASSWGGGRAPEQYF.